A selection of T cell receptor beta chains follows, all from one sample in a study of blood T cell repertoires in COVID-19. The method was immunoSEQ multiplex PCR; TCRdb's version includes in-frame clones alone and lacks a portion of them. The sample lists 370,000 or so clones, 87% occurring once. Sequencing used PBMCs or T cells enriched from blood (not recorded which). The receptors come from a young man who had recovered from COVID-19. Each CDR3 is given with its conserved first and last residue. A D gene is named only where the DNA matches it firmly. Where a row states a size, it is once, few, many or the class of an expanded clone; other rows omit it.

>TRBJ2-7|NA|TRBV4-2|NA
CASSPIGRDGSYEQYF
TGTGCCAGCAGCCCAATTGGGCGGGACGGGTCCTACGAGCAGTACTTC
>TRBJ1-5|NA|TRBV7-2|NA
CASSLGSGSNQPQHF
TGTGCCAGCAGCTTAGGATCGGGTAGCAATCAGCCCCAGCATTTT
>TRBJ2-7|TRBD1|TRBV15|NA
CATSSGQGAVLMYEQYF
TGTGCCACCAGCAGCGGACAGGGGGCAGTTCTTATGTACGAGCAGTACTTC
>TRBJ1-6|NA|TRBV6-1|few
CASSDVAEPLHF
TGTGCCAGCAGTGATGTGGCGGAACCCCTCCACTTT
>TRBJ1-4|NA|TRBV5-1|once
CASSEGAGGLEKLFF
TGCGCCAGCAGCGAAGGGGCCGGGGGTTTAGAAAAACTGTTTTTT
>TRBJ2-5|NA|TRBV13|once
CASRPSGQQETQYF
TGTGCCAGCAGACCTTCAGGACAGCAAGAGACCCAGTACTTC
>TRBJ1-2|TRBD1|TRBV2|NA
CASITTGGFYGYTF
TGTGCCAGCATTACTACAGGGGGCTTCTATGGCTACACCTTC
>TRBJ1-5|NA|TRBV2|few
CASRGTIKSNQPQHF
TGTGCCAGCAGAGGGACAATTAAAAGCAATCAGCCCCAGCATTTT
>TRBJ1-1|NA|TRBV7-2|NA
CASSLARVGNTEAFF
TGTGCCAGCAGCTTAGCACGGGTGGGGAACACTGAAGCTTTCTTT
>TRBJ1-2|NA|TRBV7-9|NA
CGTGNYGYTF
TGTGGCACGGGGAACTATGGCTACACCTTC
>TRBJ1-1|TRBD1|TRBV6-5|NA
CASSIQGVNTEAFF
TGTGCCAGCAGTATACAGGGGGTGAACACTGAAGCTTTCTTT
>TRBJ1-5|TRBD1|TRBV5-5|NA
CASSSGSGTGGNQPQHF
TGTGCCAGCAGCTCAGGGTCCGGGACAGGGGGCAATCAGCCCCAGCATTTT
>TRBJ1-1|NA|TRBV18|NA
CASSPRGAMNTEAFF
TGTGCCAGCTCACCACGAGGAGCGATGAACACTGAAGCTTTCTTT
>TRBJ1-4|NA|TRBV18|NA
CASSPPGPGGEKLFF
TGTGCCAGCTCACCACCGGGCCCCGGAGGGGAAAAACTGTTTTTT
>TRBJ1-2|TRBD1|TRBV7-8|once
CASTTRTGDYGYTF
TGTGCCAGCACCACTAGGACAGGCGACTATGGCTACACCTTC
>TRBJ1-2|NA|TRBV5-1|once
CASSLGRGKAYGYTF
TGCGCCAGCAGCTTGGGACGGGGAAAGGCCTATGGCTACACCTTC
>TRBJ1-6|NA|TRBV6-1|NA
CASSPRHVMSPLHF
TGTGCCAGCAGCCCCCGACACGTTATGTCACCCCTCCACTTT
>TRBJ2-1|TRBD1|TRBV9|NA
CASSDFLGTGTLYNEQFF
TGTGCCAGCAGCGATTTCCTCGGGACAGGGACCCTTTACAATGAGCAGTTCTTC
>TRBJ1-1|NA|TRBV6-1|NA
CASSEATPPEAFF
TGTGCCAGCAGTGAAGCCACACCCCCTGAAGCTTTCTTT
>TRBJ1-2|TRBD1|TRBV6-5|NA
CASRTGARYGYTF
TGTGCCAGCAGGACAGGGGCGAGGTATGGCTACACCTTC
>TRBJ1-1|TRBD1|TRBV6-5|NA
CASKTGGNTEAFF
TGTGCCAGCAAGACAGGGGGGAACACTGAAGCTTTCTTT
>TRBJ1-1|NA|TRBV4-3|once
CASSQDTGNGNTEAFF
TGCGCCAGCAGCCAAGATACGGGGAACGGGAACACTGAAGCTTTCTTT
>TRBJ2-1|NA|TRBV5-1|NA
CASSPHTGSYNEQFF
TGCGCCAGCAGCCCCCACACGGGCTCCTACAATGAGCAGTTCTTC
>TRBJ2-5|NA|TRBV4-2|NA
CASSQTLGQQETQYF
TGTGCCAGCAGCCAGACTCTAGGACAGCAAGAGACCCAGTACTTC
>TRBJ2-2|NA|TRBV11-3|NA
CASSLDYPTGELFF
TGTGCCAGCAGCTTAGACTACCCCACCGGGGAGCTGTTTTTT
>TRBJ1-1|TRBD1|TRBV5-1|NA
CASSKLPGQTNTEAFF
TGCGCCAGCAGCAAACTCCCGGGACAGACTAACACTGAAGCTTTCTTT
>TRBJ2-7|TRBD1|TRBV7-2|NA
CASSFRDRGREQYF
TGTGCCAGCAGCTTCCGGGACAGGGGGCGTGAGCAGTACTTC
>TRBJ1-5|NA|TRBV2|NA
CASSDEVSNQPQHF
TGTGCCAGCAGTGACGAGGTTAGCAATCAGCCCCAGCATTTT
>TRBJ1-2|NA|TRBV6-5|NA
CASSSGVSYGYTF
TGTGCCAGCTCATCGGGGGTCTCCTATGGCTACACCTTC
>TRBJ1-1|TRBD1|TRBV19|NA
CASSSWTGQSVTEAFF
TGTGCCAGTAGCAGCTGGACAGGGCAATCGGTTACTGAAGCTTTCTTT
>TRBJ1-4|NA|TRBV5-5|NA
CASSFGVTTNEKLFF
TGTGCCAGCAGCTTCGGGGTCACAACTAATGAAAAACTGTTTTTT
>TRBJ2-5|TRBD1|TRBV9|NA
CASSVGQGAVQTQYF
TGTGCCAGCAGCGTAGGACAGGGGGCGGTCCAGACCCAGTACTTC
>TRBJ2-5|TRBD1|TRBV5-1|NA
CASSLAPQGAGETQYF
TGCGCCAGCAGCTTGGCCCCACAGGGGGCAGGGGAGACCCAGTACTTC
>TRBJ1-2|NA|TRBV18|NA
CASSFEGDYGYTF
TGTGCCAGCTCTTTCGAAGGAGACTATGGCTACACCTTC
>TRBJ2-2|NA|TRBV9|NA
CASSSSPREVNTGELFF
TGTGCCAGCAGCTCCTCTCCCAGGGAGGTGAACACCGGGGAGCTGTTTTTT
>TRBJ2-7|NA|TRBV5-1|NA
CASSLGGGSYEQYF
TGCGCCAGCAGCTTGGGTGGGGGGTCCTACGAGCAGTACTTC
>TRBJ1-2|NA|TRBV4-3|NA
CASSQVFEGNYGYTF
TGCGCCAGCAGCCAAGTTTTTGAGGGAAACTATGGCTACACCTTC
>TRBJ1-4|NA|TRBV10-3|NA
CAISESRGNEKLFF
TGTGCCATCAGTGAGTCTAGGGGCAATGAAAAACTGTTTTTT
>TRBJ2-2|TRBD2|TRBV5-1|NA
CASSEGLVNTGELFF
TGCGCCAGCAGCGAAGGACTAGTAAACACCGGGGAGCTGTTTTTT
>TRBJ2-7|TRBD2|TRBV4-3|many
CASSHSTSGESYEQYF
TGCGCCAGCAGCCACTCGACTAGCGGGGAGTCCTACGAGCAGTACTTC
>TRBJ2-3|NA|TRBV19|NA
CASSIAPTGWGTDTQYF
TGTGCCAGTAGTATAGCCCCGACGGGGTGGGGCACAGATACGCAGTATTTT
>TRBJ1-6|NA|TRBV4-1|NA
CASSQENQRSSYNSPLHF
TGCGCCAGCAGCCAAGAAAATCAGAGGAGCTCCTATAATTCACCCCTCCACTTT
>TRBJ1-1|NA|TRBV28|NA
CASSFPNRGTEAFF
TGTGCCAGCAGTTTCCCGAACCGGGGCACTGAAGCTTTCTTT
>TRBJ1-5|NA|TRBV6-5|NA
CASRRASGNQPQHF
TGTGCCAGCAGGCGGGCCTCAGGCAATCAGCCCCAGCATTTT
>TRBJ1-2|TRBD1|TRBV7-2|NA
CASSPGQGRVGYTF
TGTGCCAGCAGCCCGGGACAGGGGCGCGTAGGCTACACCTTC
>TRBJ2-1|TRBD2|TRBV27|NA
CASSNIRWGLAGDKQFF
TGTGCCAGCAGCAATATCCGATGGGGACTAGCGGGGGATAAGCAGTTCTTC
>TRBJ1-1|NA|TRBV6-1|NA
CASSELGRGTEAFF
TGTGCCAGCAGTGAATTAGGCAGGGGAACTGAAGCTTTCTTT
>TRBJ1-2|NA|TRBV5-1|NA
CASSHLRGNYGYTF
TGCGCCAGCAGCCACCTTAGGGGGAACTATGGCTACACCTTC
>TRBJ1-2|TRBD1|TRBV18|NA
CASFGQAKRGYTF
TGTGCCAGCTTCGGACAGGCTAAGCGGGGCTACACCTTC
>TRBJ1-1|NA|TRBV25-1|NA
CASQTGRWNTEAFF
TGTGCCAGCCAGACAGGAAGGTGGAACACTGAAGCTTTCTTT
>TRBJ1-1|NA|TRBV2|NA
CASRQGAPNTEAFF
TGTGCCAGCAGGCAGGGCGCGCCTAACACTGAAGCTTTCTTT
>TRBJ1-6|NA|TRBV19|NA
CASRVTVNSPLHF
TGTGCCAGTAGGGTAACAGTTAATTCACCCCTCCACTTT
>TRBJ2-2|TRBD1|TRBV29-1|NA
CSVFRGTGGTGELFF
TGCAGCGTTTTCCGGGGGACAGGGGGTACCGGGGAGCTGTTTTTT